Listed below are T cell receptor beta chains from one sample, sequenced in a study of cytomegalovirus exposure and HLA in healthy donors. Profiled with immunoSEQ multiplex PCR; TCRdb holds only in-frame clones, not every one. The sample consists of about 160,000 clones, approximately 86% of them appearing once. Material for sequencing was PBMCs. The receptors originated from a woman aged 18 to 35 in good health and CMV-seronegative. CDR3s include the opening cysteine and the closing phenylalanine or tryptophan.

>TRBV27|TRBJ2-1
CASSLRGGSSYNEQFF
>TRBV7-2|TRBJ1-5
CASSLVGTGGSNQPQHF
>TRBV9|TRBJ1-1
CASSRQGENTEAFF
>TRBV7-2|TRBJ2-5
CASSSDSGRGETQYF
>TRBV25-1|TRBJ2-1
CASSDGGWSYNEQFF
>TRBV27|TRBJ1-2
CASSSIQGTRGYTF
>TRBV7-6|TRBJ2-3
CASSLPERNTDTQYF
>TRBV4-3|TRBJ2-1
CASSPQGAGEQFF
>TRBV7-8|TRBJ1-5
CASSLRGLSNQPQHF
>TRBV6-1|TRBJ2-3
CASSQGRTTDTQYF
>TRBV11-3|TRBJ2-3
CASSLVGGTDTQYF
>TRBV6-1|TRBJ1-5
CASKRGQGGGQPQHF
>TRBV11-1|TRBJ1-6
CASSTSGGSPLHF
>TRBV7-6|TRBJ1-5
CASSARPGARQPQHF
>TRBV5-8|TRBJ1-1
CASSFYGSEAFF
>TRBV4-1|TRBJ2-3
CASSHIGAGTSGYSTDTQYF
>TRBV7-8|TRBJ2-1
CASSSPLGDEQFF
>TRBV4-3|TRBJ1-1
CASSQGQGMNTEAFF
>TRBV27|TRBJ1-2
CASSRLGPYGYTF
>TRBV9|TRBJ2-1
CASSGNSPQINEQFF
>TRBV9|TRBJ2-2
CASSRGTDTGELFF
>TRBV9|TRBJ1-1
CASSARTGEYTEAFF
>TRBV5-1|TRBJ2-1
CASSPPTRPYNEQFF
>TRBV6-1|TRBJ1-6
CASSDAGENSPLHF
>TRBV4-3|TRBJ2-1
CASSQDKAPQFF
>TRBV27|TRBJ2-1
CASNLGSSYNEQFF
>TRBV27|TRBJ1-2
CASGEPTEITF
>TRBV29-1|TRBJ1-3
CSVEDSLGNTIYF
>TRBV18|TRBJ2-5
CASSPPTRETQYF
>TRBV10-2|TRBJ1-2
CASSERWDRGYGYTF
>TRBV9|TRBJ2-2
CASSASGNTGELFF
>TRBV7-8|TRBJ1-1
CASSLSAPEAFF